This T cell receptor beta chain stems from a study of identical twins. Findings of the study overall: Rather than following the same donors, the conclusions depended on cross-sectional statistical analysis. There were fewer insertions in abundant cord blood beta clonotypes, but memory repertoires showed no such pattern.

The CDR3 has 14 residues. V was trimmed by 4 bases and J by 7 bases, leaving 17 bases between them. Germline CDR1 reads MNHEY; CDR2 reads SVGEGT. As concerns this clonotype: What it binds is not known.

A universal primer site was added by template switching, and unique molecular identifiers were carried by the cDNA. MiXCR, run by TCRdb on the 5' RACE reads, gives a single entry per CDR3 protein. The sample has 500,000 or so distinct CDR3 sequences, around an eighth seen once. This sample also belongs to another study, concerning yellow fever vaccine responses in identical twins.

The sequenced sample consisted of CD4+ T cells sorted from blood. The gene calls are TRBV6-2 or TRBV6-3 and TRBJ2-7; a possible D gene is TRBD2 (5 bases). The origin of this receptor is a woman aged 18-29 years in good health. CDR3 sequence: CASSFTDSTGEQYF. The CDR3 nucleotides are TGTGCCAGCAGTTTTACGGACTCTACGGGAGAGCAGTACTTC.